A selection of T cell receptor beta chains follows, all from one sample in a study of T cells in localized non-small cell lung cancer. Method: immunoSEQ multiplex PCR; TCRdb's copy keeps in-frame clones and lacks some. Found here are tens of thousands of clones, 80% of them singletons; the top ten hold 8.5% to 10%. This material consisted of peripheral blood, taken before any cancer treatment. The receptor source for this set is a female donor over 55 with stage I lung adenocarcinoma. Both conserved end residues are part of each CDR3. D genes are given only for firm matches. Size is stated for part of the rows, as once, few or many counts, or as a class when the clone is expanded.

>-|TRBV10-3|TRBJ1-1|-
CATSSGADTEAFF
TGTGCCACCTCCAGCGGGGCCGACACTGAAGCTTTCTTT
>-|TRBV19|TRBJ1-5|-
CASSMGPGFDSQPQHF
TGTGCCAGTAGTATGGGTCCGGGGTTCGATAGCCAGCCCCAGCATTTT
>TRBD1|TRBV5-1|TRBJ2-4|-
CASSLGIGQVKNIQYF
TGCGCCAGCAGCTTGGGGATTGGACAGGTTAAAAACATTCAGTACTTC
>TRBD1|TRBV27|TRBJ1-6|-
CASSHRQGGSSYNSPLHF
TGTGCCAGCAGTCATCGACAGGGCGGCAGCTCCTATAATTCACCCCTCCACTTT
>-|TRBV7-8|TRBJ2-7|-
CASSPTRDGEQYF
TGTGCCAGCAGCCCCACGCGTGATGGCGAGCAGTACTTC
>-|TRBV4-2|TRBJ1-1|-
CASSQERGAEAFF
TGTGCCAGCAGCCAAGAGAGGGGGGCTGAAGCTTTCTTT
>TRBD1|TRBV5-4|TRBJ1-6|-
CASSRRTGVGSPLHF
TGTGCCAGCAGCCGGAGGACAGGGGTGGGTTCACCCCTCCACTTT
>-|TRBV2|TRBJ1-2|-
CASTEDRISYGYTF
TGTGCCAGCACTGAAGACAGGATATCTTATGGCTACACCTTC
>TRBD2|TRBV2|TRBJ2-2|-
CASGELARGGELFF
TGTGCCAGCGGGGAACTAGCGCGGGGCGGGGAGCTGTTTTTT
>-|TRBV7-2|TRBJ1-6|-
CASTGILNSPLHF
TGTGCCAGCACCGGAATCCTCAATTCACCCCTCCACTTT
>-|TRBV18|TRBJ1-1|few
CASSLGPNTEAFF
TGTGCCAGCTCTTTAGGACCGAACACTGAAGCTTTCTTT
>-|TRBV9|TRBJ1-2|once
CASSVAPGSGYGYTF
TGTGCCAGCAGCGTAGCCCCAGGGTCTGGCTATGGCTACACCTTC
>-|TRBV19|TRBJ1-6|few
CASSIAPLEGSPLHF
TGTGCCAGTAGTATTGCCCCGCTCGAAGGTTCACCCCTCCACTTT
>-|TRBV7-2|TRBJ2-5|-
CASSFPGSREETQYF
TGTGCCAGCAGCTTCCCAGGGTCCCGGGAGGAGACCCAGTACTTC
>-|TRBV7-9|TRBJ2-1|-
CASSADGGSYNEQFF
TGTGCCAGCAGCGCAGACGGTGGATCTTACAATGAGCAGTTCTTC
>-|TRBV29-1|TRBJ2-7|-
CSVNGAAYEQYF
TGCAGCGTTAATGGCGCAGCCTACGAGCAGTACTTC
>-|TRBV5-6|TRBJ2-1|-
CASSLDPSVSYNEQFF
TGTGCCAGCAGCTTGGATCCCAGCGTCTCCTACAATGAGCAGTTCTTC
>-|TRBV5-1|TRBJ2-1|-
CASSAWAGLGDEQFF
TGCGCCAGCAGCGCGTGGGCGGGGCTGGGTGATGAGCAGTTCTTC
>-|TRBV14|TRBJ2-7|-
CASSQVSLRGKNEQYF
TGTGCCAGCAGCCAAGTTTCCCTCAGGGGAAAGAACGAGCAGTACTTC
>-|TRBV27|TRBJ1-3|-
CASRPDSLSGNTIYF
TGTGCCAGCAGACCGGACAGCCTCTCTGGAAACACCATATATTTT
>-|TRBV9|TRBJ2-5|-
CASSATLQGHIQETQYF
TGTGCCAGCAGCGCTACACTACAGGGCCATATTCAAGAGACCCAGTACTTC
>-|TRBV19|TRBJ2-2|few
CASSIGSDTGELFF
TGTGCCAGTAGTATAGGGTCGGACACCGGGGAGCTGTTTTTT
>-|TRBV2|TRBJ2-7|-
CASIRVRIENYEQYF
TGTGCCAGCATCCGGGTCAGGATAGAGAACTACGAGCAGTACTTC
>TRBD2|TRBV15|TRBJ2-3|-
CATSRDRGVAQYF
TGTGCCACCAGCAGAGATCGGGGGGTCGCGCAGTATTTT
>TRBD2|TRBV2|TRBJ2-5|-
CASMGEGTQYF
TGTGCCAGCATGGGGGAGGGGACCCAGTACTTC